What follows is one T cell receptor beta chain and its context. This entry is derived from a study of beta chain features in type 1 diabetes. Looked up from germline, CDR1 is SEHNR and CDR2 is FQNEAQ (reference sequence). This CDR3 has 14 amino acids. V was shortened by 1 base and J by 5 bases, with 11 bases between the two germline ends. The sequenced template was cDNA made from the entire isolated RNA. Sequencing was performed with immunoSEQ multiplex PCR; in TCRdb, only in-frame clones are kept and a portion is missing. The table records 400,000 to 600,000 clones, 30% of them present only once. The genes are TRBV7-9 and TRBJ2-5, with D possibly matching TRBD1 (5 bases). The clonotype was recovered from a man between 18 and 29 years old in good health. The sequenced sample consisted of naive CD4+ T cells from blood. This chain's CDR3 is CASSLEARAETQYF. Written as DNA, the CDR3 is TGTGCCAGCAGCTTAGAGGCCAGGGCCGAGACCCAGTACTTC.